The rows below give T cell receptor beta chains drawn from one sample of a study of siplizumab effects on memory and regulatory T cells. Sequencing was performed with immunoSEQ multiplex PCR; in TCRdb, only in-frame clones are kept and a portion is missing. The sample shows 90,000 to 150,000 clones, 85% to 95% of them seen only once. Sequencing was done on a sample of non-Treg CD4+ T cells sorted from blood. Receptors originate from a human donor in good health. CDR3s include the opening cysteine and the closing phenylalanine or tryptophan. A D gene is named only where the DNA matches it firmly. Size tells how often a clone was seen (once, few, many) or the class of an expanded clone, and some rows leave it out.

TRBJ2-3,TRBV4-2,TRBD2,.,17,TGTGCCAGCAGCCAAGATTTTCGCGGGGGTGCTTCAGATACGCAGTATTTT,CASSQDFRGGASDTQYF
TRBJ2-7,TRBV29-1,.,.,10,TGCAGCGTAGCTGGGAGTGGGCAGTACTTC,CSVAGSGQYF
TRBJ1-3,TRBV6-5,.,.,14,TGTGCCATCAGTGACCACGGACAGGGAAACACCATATATTTT,CAISDHGQGNTIYF
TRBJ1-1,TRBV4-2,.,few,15,TGTGCCAGCAGCCAAGCTTCCACAGGAGGGACTGAAGCTTTCTTT,CASSQASTGGTEAFF
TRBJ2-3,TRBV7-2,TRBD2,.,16,TGTGCCAGCAGTCTAGCGGGGGGGCCGGGGACAGATACGCAGTATTTT,CASSLAGGPGTDTQYF
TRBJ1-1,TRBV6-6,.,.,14,TGTGCCAGCAGTTCCGACAGCCAGGCGATGGGAGCTTTCTTT,CASSSDSQAMGAFF
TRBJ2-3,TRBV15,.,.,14,TGTGCCACCAGCAGAGGTAGGAGCACAGATACGCAGTATTTT,CATSRGRSTDTQYF
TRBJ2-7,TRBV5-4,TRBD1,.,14,TGTGCCAGCAGCCCCGGGACAGGGTACTGGGAGCAGTACTTC,CASSPGTGYWEQYF
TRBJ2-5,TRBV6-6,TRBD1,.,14,TGTGCCAGCACCCAGACAGGGGTACAAGAGACCCAGTACTTC,CASTQTGVQETQYF
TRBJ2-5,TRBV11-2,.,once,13,TGTGCCAGCAGCTTAACGGGAAAAGAGACCCAGTACTTC,CASSLTGKETQYF
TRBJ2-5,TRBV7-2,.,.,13,TGTGCCAGCAGCTCTGGACCCGGAGAGACCCAGTACTTC,CASSSGPGETQYF
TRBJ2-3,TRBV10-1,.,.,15,TGCGCCAGCAGTTACGGACTAACGAACACAGATACGCAGTATTTT,CASSYGLTNTDTQYF
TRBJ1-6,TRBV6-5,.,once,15,TGTGCCAGCAGTTACTTTCAGGTCAGAGGTTCACCCCTCCACTTT,CASSYFQVRGSPLHF
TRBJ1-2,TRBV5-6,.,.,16,TGTGCCAGCTTTCCTTGGGTAACAGCCTTTAACTATGGCTACACCTTC,CASFPWVTAFNYGYTF
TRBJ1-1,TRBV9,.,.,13,TGTGCCAGCAGCGTATCGGGGGGCAGCGAAGCTTTCTTT,CASSVSGGSEAFF
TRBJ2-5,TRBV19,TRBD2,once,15,TGTGCCAGTAGTATGGGACTAGCGGAGAAAGAGACCCAGTACTTC,CASSMGLAEKETQYF
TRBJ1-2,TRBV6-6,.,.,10,TGTGCCAGCAGGGGATATGGCTACACCTTC,CASRGYGYTF
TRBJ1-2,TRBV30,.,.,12,TGTGCCTGGAGTTCCACAGGGAGTGGCTACACCTTC,CAWSSTGSGYTF
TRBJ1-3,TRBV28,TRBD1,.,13,TGTGCCAGCAGACAGGGGTACGGAAACACCATATATTTT,CASRQGYGNTIYF
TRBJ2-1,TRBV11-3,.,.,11,TGTGCCAGCAGCTCGTCAAATGAGCAGTTCTTC,CASSSSNEQFF
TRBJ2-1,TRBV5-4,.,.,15,TGTGCCAGCAGCTTGGACCCTAACTCCTACAATGAGCAGTTCTTC,CASSLDPNSYNEQFF
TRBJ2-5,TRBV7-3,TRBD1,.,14,TGTGCCAGCAGCCGAACCAGGGACAGCGAGACCCAGTACTTC,CASSRTRDSETQYF
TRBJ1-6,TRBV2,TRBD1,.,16,TGTGCCAGCAGCGCCGGGACAGGGGGCGCGGATTCACCCCTCCACTTT,CASSAGTGGADSPLHF
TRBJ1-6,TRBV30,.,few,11,TGTGCCTGGAGCTTTAATTCACCCCTCCACTTT,CAWSFNSPLHF
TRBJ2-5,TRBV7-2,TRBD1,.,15,TGTGCCAGCAGCTTAAGACAGGGGGCTCGGGAGACCCAGTACTTC,CASSLRQGARETQYF
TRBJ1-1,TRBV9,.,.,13,TGTGCCAGCAGCTTAGACAGAAACACTGAAGCTTTCTTT,CASSLDRNTEAFF
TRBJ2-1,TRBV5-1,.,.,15,TGCGCCAGCAGCTTCGAGGGGCTGAACTACAATGAGCAGTTCTTC,CASSFEGLNYNEQFF
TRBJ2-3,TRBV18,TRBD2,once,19,TGTGCCAGCTCACCAATGACTAGCGGGGGAACTAGGGGCACAGATACGCAGTATTTT,CASSPMTSGGTRGTDTQYF
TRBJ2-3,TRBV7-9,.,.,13,TGTGCCAGCAGCAATTGGGACATGGATACGCAGTATTTT,CASSNWDMDTQYF
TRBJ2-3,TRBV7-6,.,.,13,TGTGCCAGCAGCTTACCAGGGGTAGATACGCAGTATTTT,CASSLPGVDTQYF
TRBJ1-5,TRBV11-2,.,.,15,TGTGCCAGCAGCTTAGCCGGGGGTAACCATCAGCCCCAGCATTTT,CASSLAGGNHQPQHF
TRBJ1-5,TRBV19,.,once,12,TGTGCCAGTAGGAAGGACGGTCAGCCCCAGCATTTT,CASRKDGQPQHF
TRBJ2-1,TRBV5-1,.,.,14,TGCGCCAGCAGCTTTTCCCTAGAGATAAATGAGCAGTTCTTC,CASSFSLEINEQFF
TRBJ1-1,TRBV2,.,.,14,TGTGCCAGCAGTATGGGGGCGCCGGACACTGAAGCTTTCTTT,CASSMGAPDTEAFF